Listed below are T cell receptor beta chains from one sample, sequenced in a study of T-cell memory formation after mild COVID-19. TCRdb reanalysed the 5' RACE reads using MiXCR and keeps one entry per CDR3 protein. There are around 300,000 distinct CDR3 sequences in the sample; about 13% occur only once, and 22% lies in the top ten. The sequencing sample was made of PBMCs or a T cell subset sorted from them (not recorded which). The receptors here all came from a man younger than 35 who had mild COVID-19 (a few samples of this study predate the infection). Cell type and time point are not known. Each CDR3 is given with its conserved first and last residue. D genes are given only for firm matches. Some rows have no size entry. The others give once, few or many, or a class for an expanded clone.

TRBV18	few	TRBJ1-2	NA	CASSPDRANYGYTF	TGTGCCAGCTCACCCGACCGAGCTAACTATGGCTACACCTTC
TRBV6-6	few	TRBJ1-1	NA	CASWGTMNTEAFF	TGTGCCAGCTGGGGAACCATGAACACTGAAGCTTTCTTT
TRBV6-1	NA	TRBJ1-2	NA	CASSSWTQNYGYTF	TGTGCCAGCAGTTCGTGGACCCAAAACTATGGCTACACCTTC
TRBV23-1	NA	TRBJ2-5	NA	CASSHSEGTPGTQYF	TGCGCCAGCAGTCACTCGGAGGGAACCCCCGGGACCCAGTACTTC
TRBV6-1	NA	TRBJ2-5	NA	CASSEGLSQETQYF	TGTGCCAGCAGTGAAGGACTGTCACAAGAGACCCAGTACTTC
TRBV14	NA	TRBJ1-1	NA	CASSHTVDTEAFF	TGTGCCAGCAGCCATACTGTCGACACTGAAGCTTTCTTT
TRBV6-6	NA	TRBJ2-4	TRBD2	CASSYQGRDIQYF	TGTGCCAGCAGTTACCAAGGGAGGGACATTCAGTACTTC
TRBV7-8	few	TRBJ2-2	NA	CASSERVSYGELFF	TGTGCCAGCAGCGAGAGGGTGTCGTACGGGGAGCTGTTTTTT
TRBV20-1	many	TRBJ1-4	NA	CSALSLEGEKLFF	TGCAGTGCTCTCTCGTTGGAAGGCGAAAAACTGTTTTTT
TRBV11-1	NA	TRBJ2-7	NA	CASSFGWTYEQYF	TGTGCCAGCAGCTTTGGTTGGACCTACGAGCAGTACTTC
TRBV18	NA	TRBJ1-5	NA	CASSPGASNQPQHF	TGTGCCAGCTCACCGGGAGCCAGCAATCAGCCCCAGCATTTT
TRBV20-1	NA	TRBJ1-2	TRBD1	CSAREQGAHGYTF	TGCAGTGCTAGAGAACAGGGGGCGCACGGCTACACCTTC
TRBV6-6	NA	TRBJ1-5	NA	CASIRGAVGNQPQHF	TGTGCCAGCATCAGAGGGGCTGTCGGCAATCAGCCCCAGCATTTT
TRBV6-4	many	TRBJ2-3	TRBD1	CASSDGTGADTQYF	TGTGCCAGCAGTGACGGGACAGGGGCAGATACGCAGTATTTT
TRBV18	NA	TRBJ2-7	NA	CASSREIPYEQYF	TGTGCCAGCTCACGAGAGATACCCTACGAGCAGTACTTC
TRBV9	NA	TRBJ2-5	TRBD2	CASSRRLAVQETQYF	TGTGCCAGCAGCCGACGCCTAGCGGTACAAGAGACCCAGTACTTC
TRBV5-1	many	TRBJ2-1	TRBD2	CASSLGGGTYNEQFF	TGTGCCAGCAGCTTGGGCGGGGGAACCTACAATGAGCAGTTCTTC
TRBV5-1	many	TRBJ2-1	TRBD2	CASTGTSGTYNEQFF	TGCGCCAGCACCGGGACTAGCGGGACCTACAATGAGCAGTTCTTC
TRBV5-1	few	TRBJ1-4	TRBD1	CASSSGQGGEKLFF	TGCGCCAGCAGCTCGGGACAGGGCGGTGAAAAACTGTTTTTT
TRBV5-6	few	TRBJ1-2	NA	CASSAGGLYGYTF	TGTGCCAGCAGCGCCGGGGGACTCTATGGCTACACCTTC
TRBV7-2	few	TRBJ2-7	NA	CASSLGPILGPEQYF	TGTGCCAGCAGCTTAGGTCCCATTTTGGGCCCCGAGCAGTACTTC
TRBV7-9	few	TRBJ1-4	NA	CASSLGSGAGNEKLFF	TGTGCCAGCAGCTTGGGGTCCGGGGCCGGTAATGAAAAACTGTTTTTT
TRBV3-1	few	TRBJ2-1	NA	CASSHTGGPHEQFF	TGTGCCAGCAGCCATACCGGGGGGCCCCATGAGCAGTTCTTC
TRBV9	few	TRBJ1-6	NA	CASSVAEMYNSPLHF	TGTGCCAGCAGCGTTGCAGAGATGTATAATTCACCCCTCCACTTT
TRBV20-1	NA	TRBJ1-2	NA	CSAPARWDEGYTF	TGCAGTGCTCCGGCCAGGTGGGATGAAGGCTACACCTTC
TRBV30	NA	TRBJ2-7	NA	CAWTHRATYEQYF	TGTGCCTGGACCCACAGGGCTACCTACGAGCAGTACTTC
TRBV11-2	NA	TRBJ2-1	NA	CASSLDQNLGNEQFF	TGTGCCAGCAGCTTAGATCAAAATTTGGGCAATGAGCAGTTCTTC
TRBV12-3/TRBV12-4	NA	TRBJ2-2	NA	CASSSRVSDTGELFF	TGTGCCAGCAGTTCCAGGGTTTCGGACACCGGGGAGCTGTTTTTT
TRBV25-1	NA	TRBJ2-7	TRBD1	CASTGTGLIYEQYF	TGTGCCAGCACCGGGACAGGGCTCATCTACGAGCAGTACTTC
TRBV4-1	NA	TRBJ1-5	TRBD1	CASSLPKQGPYQPQHF	TGCGCCAGCAGCCTCCCCAAACAGGGGCCTTATCAGCCCCAGCATTTT
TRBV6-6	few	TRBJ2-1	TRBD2	CASSDPSGGINEQFF	TGTGCCAGCAGTGATCCTAGCGGGGGGATCAATGAGCAGTTCTTC
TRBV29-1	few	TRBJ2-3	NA	CSVLLGGGTDTQYF	TGCAGCGTCCTTTTGGGGGGTGGGACAGATACGCAGTATTTT
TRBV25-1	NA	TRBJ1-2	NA	CASVLSTVVRGGYTF	TGTGCCAGCGTCCTCTCCACCGTTGTGAGGGGTGGCTACACCTTC
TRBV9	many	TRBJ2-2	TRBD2	CASSNSAGGFTGELFF	TGTGCCAGCAGCAATTCAGCGGGGGGTTTCACCGGGGAGCTGTTTTTT
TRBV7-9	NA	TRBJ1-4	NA	CASSAAWREKLFF	TGTGCCAGCAGCGCAGCGTGGCGGGAAAAACTGTTTTTT
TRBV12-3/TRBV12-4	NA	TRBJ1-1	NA	CASSLSWAIEAFF	TGTGCCAGCAGTTTATCCTGGGCCATTGAAGCTTTCTTT
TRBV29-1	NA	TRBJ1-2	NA	CSVGGGFLGGYGYTF	TGCAGCGTTGGGGGAGGATTCCTGGGTGGCTATGGCTACACCTTC
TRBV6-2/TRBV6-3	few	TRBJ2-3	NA	CASSYSGADTQYF	TGTGCCAGCAGTTACTCCGGGGCAGATACGCAGTATTTT
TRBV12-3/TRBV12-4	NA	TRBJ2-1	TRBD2	CASSLLLAGGLPFF	TGTGCCAGCAGTTTACTTCTCGCGGGGGGGCTGCCGTTCTTC
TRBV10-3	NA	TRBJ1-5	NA	CAISEARDGVYQPQHF	TGTGCCATCAGTGAGGCACGCGATGGGGTATATCAGCCCCAGCATTTT
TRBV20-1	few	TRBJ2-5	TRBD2	CSAKGKGGGYQETQYF	TGCAGTGCTAAGGGCAAGGGCGGGGGGTACCAAGAGACCCAGTACTTC
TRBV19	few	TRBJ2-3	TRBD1	CATLSRDRGYTQYF	TGTGCCACCCTTAGCCGGGACAGGGGATATACGCAGTATTTT